This TCR beta chain was recovered during a study of breast tumors, draining lymph nodes, adjacent tissues. Study observations and caveats: Compared with lymph nodes, tumors were less diverse; compared with nontumor tissue, more. Data fit most tumor T cells coming from lymph node, expanding in tumor.

With 7 bases removed from V and 2 bases from J, the gap between germline ends came to 16 bases. Germline assignment: CDR1 SQVTM and CDR2 ANQGSEA. CDR3 length: 14 amino acids. The lymph nodes were axillary draining lymph nodes from breast cancer patients. MiXCR, applied by TCRdb to the multiplex PCR reads, yields one record per CDR3 protein. This sample has roughly 120,000 distinct CDR3 sequences, with 20% found just once. A note on this clonotype: What it binds is not known. A much larger clone sits a single nucleotide away, making a read error possible.

The chain uses TRBV29-1 and TRBJ2-3; D possibly uses TRBD1 or TRBD2 (5 bases each). The sequenced sample consisted of axillary lymph node tissue. The TCR originated in a female donor with breast cancer. Some clones in this sample may be carry-over from other donors' samples. CDR3 residues: CSANRDGVTDTQYF. CDR3 nucleotide sequence: TGCAGCGCGAACCGGGACGGGGTCACAGATACGCAGTATTTT.